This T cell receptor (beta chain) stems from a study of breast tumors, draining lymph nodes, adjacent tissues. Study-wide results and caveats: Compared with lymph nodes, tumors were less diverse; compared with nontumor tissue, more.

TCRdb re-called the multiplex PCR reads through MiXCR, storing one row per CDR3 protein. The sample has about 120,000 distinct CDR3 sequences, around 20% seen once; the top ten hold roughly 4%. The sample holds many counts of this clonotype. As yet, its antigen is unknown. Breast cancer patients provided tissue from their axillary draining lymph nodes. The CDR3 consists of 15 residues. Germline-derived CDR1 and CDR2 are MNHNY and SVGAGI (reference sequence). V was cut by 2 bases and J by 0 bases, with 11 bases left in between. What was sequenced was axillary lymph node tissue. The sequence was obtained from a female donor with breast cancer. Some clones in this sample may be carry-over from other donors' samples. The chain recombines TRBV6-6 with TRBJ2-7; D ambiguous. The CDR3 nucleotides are TGTGCCAGCAGTTACGTGGCGGCAAGCTCCTACGAGCAGTACTTC. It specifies CASSYVAASSYEQYF.